Listed below are T cell receptor beta chains from one sample, sequenced in a study of cytomegalovirus exposure and HLA in healthy donors. Assay: immunoSEQ multiplex PCR; the TCRdb copy retains only in-frame clones and omits some. The sample holds 200,000 or so clones, roughly 80% seen once. The sample was PBMCs. The receptor source for this set is a man between 40 and 49 years old in good health and CMV-seronegative. Each CDR3 is given with its conserved first and last residue. A D gene is named only where the DNA matches it firmly. The size entry is marked missing in some rows and otherwise reads once, few, many or a size class.

TRBJ2-5,TRBV10-2,TRBD2,few,CASRAGGPDKTQYF,TGCGCCAGCCGGGCGGGAGGGCCGGATAAGACCCAGTACTTC
TRBJ2-1,TRBV19,NA,NA,CASSTQGGTYNEQFF,TGTGCCAGTAGTACCCAGGGGGGAACCTACAATGAGCAGTTCTTC
TRBJ2-7,TRBV21-1,NA,NA,CASSTLREQYF,TGTGCCAGCAGCACCCTTCGCGAGCAGTACTTC
TRBJ1-4,TRBV30,NA,NA,CAWSDPRIATNEKLFF,TGTGCCTGGAGTGACCCGCGGATTGCAACTAATGAAAAACTGTTTTTT
TRBJ2-7,TRBV28,NA,NA,CASSPMDYSYEQYF,TGTGCCAGCAGTCCCATGGACTATTCCTACGAGCAGTACTTC
TRBJ2-7,TRBV6-5,NA,NA,CASSYSAHSYEQYF,TGTGCCAGCAGTTACTCGGCACATTCCTACGAGCAGTACTTC
TRBJ2-5,TRBV2,NA,NA,CASSTNRGGQETQYF,TGTGCCAGCAGTACCAACAGGGGGGGCCAAGAGACCCAGTACTTC
TRBJ1-1,TRBV4-1,TRBD1,NA,CASSQDTAGGLNTEAFF,TGCGCCAGCAGCCAAGATACGGCAGGGGGCTTGAACACTGAAGCTTTCTTT
TRBJ2-1,TRBV4-2,TRBD2,NA,CASSHGTSGGESYNEQFF,TGTGCCAGCAGCCATGGGACTAGCGGGGGGGAATCCTACAATGAGCAGTTCTTC
TRBJ2-5,TRBV7-2,TRBD1,NA,CASSLLGQGIETQYF,TGTGCCAGCAGCTTACTTGGACAGGGGATCGAGACCCAGTACTTC
TRBJ2-1,TRBV15,TRBD2,NA,CATSRERLAGVYEQFF,TGTGCCACCAGCAGAGAAAGGCTAGCGGGAGTTTATGAGCAGTTCTTC
TRBJ1-1,TRBV29-1,NA,NA,CSVRKEMNTEAFF,TGCAGCGTCCGCAAAGAGATGAACACTGAAGCTTTCTTT
TRBJ2-1,TRBV4-1,TRBD2,few,CASSQEAGTSGRNEQFF,TGCGCCAGCAGCCAAGAAGCCGGGACTAGCGGGAGGAATGAGCAGTTCTTC
TRBJ1-5,TRBV5-8,TRBD1,few,CASSWTGYNQPQHF,TGTGCCAGCAGCTGGACAGGGTATAATCAGCCCCAGCATTTT
TRBJ1-5,TRBV7-2,NA,NA,CASSIGRDSNQPQHF,TGTGCCAGCAGCATAGGGAGGGATAGCAATCAGCCCCAGCATTTT
TRBJ2-1,TRBV30,TRBD2,NA,CAWSPGTRGKEQFF,TGTGCCTGGAGTCCCGGGACTAGGGGGAAGGAGCAGTTCTTC
TRBJ2-7,TRBV5-1,TRBD1,NA,CASSLQSPGQGSYEQYF,TGCGCCAGCAGCCTTCAGAGTCCGGGACAGGGGTCCTACGAGCAGTACTTC
TRBJ1-2,TRBV27,TRBD1,few,CASNPAATGYYGYTF,TGTGCCAGCAACCCGGCGGCGACAGGGTACTATGGCTACACCTTC
TRBJ1-5,TRBV27,TRBD1,NA,CASSDRVGNQPQHF,TGTGCCAGCAGTGACAGGGTCGGCAATCAGCCCCAGCATTTT
TRBJ2-7,TRBV5-1,NA,once,CASSLWQGAEQYF,TGCGCCAGCAGCTTGTGGCAGGGCGCCGAGCAGTACTTC